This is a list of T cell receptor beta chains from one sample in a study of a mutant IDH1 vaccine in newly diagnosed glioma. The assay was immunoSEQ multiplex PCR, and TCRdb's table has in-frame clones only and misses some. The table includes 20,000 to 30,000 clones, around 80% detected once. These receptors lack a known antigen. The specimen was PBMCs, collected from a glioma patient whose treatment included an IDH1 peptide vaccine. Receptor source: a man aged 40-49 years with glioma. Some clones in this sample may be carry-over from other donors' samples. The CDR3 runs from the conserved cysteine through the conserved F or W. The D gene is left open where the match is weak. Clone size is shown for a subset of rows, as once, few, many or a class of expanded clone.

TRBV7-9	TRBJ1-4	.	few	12	TGTGCCAGCAGCTCGGACTATGAAAAACTGTTTTTT	CASSSDYEKLFF
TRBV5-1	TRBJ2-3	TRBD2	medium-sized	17	TGCGCCAGCAGCTTCAGAGGGACTAGAGTTTTGCCAGATACGCAGTATTTT	CASSFRGTRVLPDTQYF
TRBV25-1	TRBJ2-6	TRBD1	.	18	TGTGCCAGCAGTGGCCGGGACAGGTCCCTCTCTGGGGCCAACGTCCTGACTTTC	CASSGRDRSLSGANVLTF
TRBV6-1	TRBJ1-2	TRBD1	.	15	TGTGCCAGCAGTGAGCCTACAGGGGCGGCGAGCAGCTACACCTTC	CASSEPTGAASSYTF
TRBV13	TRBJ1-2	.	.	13	TGTGCCAGCAGCCCCCGCCGGGCCGATGGCTACACCTTC	CASSPRRADGYTF
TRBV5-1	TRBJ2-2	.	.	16	TGCGCCAGCAGCTCCCGGGACTTCCCGAACACCGGGGAGCTGTTTTTT	CASSSRDFPNTGELFF
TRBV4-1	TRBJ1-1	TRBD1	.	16	TGCGCCAGCAGCCCAAGACAGGGGTATTGGGTCACTGAAGCTTTCTTT	CASSPRQGYWVTEAFF
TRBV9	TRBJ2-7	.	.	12	TGTGCCAGCAGCGGCCAGGGCTACGAGCAGTACTTC	CASSGQGYEQYF
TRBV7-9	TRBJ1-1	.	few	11	TGTGCCAGCAGCCAGGGACCTGAAGCTTTCTTT	CASSQGPEAFF
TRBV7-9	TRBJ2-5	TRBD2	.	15	TGTGCCAGCAGCTTGAGCGGGGGGACGAAAGAGACCCAGTACTTC	CASSLSGGTKETQYF
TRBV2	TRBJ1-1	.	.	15	TGTGCCAGCAGTCCGTCGGGGGGCGTGGACACTGAAGCTTTCTTT	CASSPSGGVDTEAFF
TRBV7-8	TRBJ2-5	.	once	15	TGTGCCAGCAGCTTAGCGGGGGGCCAACAAGAGACCCAGTACTTC	CASSLAGGQQETQYF
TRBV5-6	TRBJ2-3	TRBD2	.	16	TGTGCCAGCAGCTTTGGGCGGGGGGGGTCGCCAGATACGCAGTATTTT	CASSFGRGGSPDTQYF
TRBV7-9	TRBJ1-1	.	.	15	TGTGCCAGCAGCTTAAGTTTGGCGCGGTCGGTTCGGGCTTTCTTT	CASSLSLARSVRAFF
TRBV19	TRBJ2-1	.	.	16	TGTGCCAGTAGTATGTTCTCGGCGGGTCTTTACAATGAGCAGTTCTTC	CASSMFSAGLYNEQFF
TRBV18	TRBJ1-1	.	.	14	TGTGCCAGCTCACCAGGGAGGGATCACACTGAAGCTTTCTTT	CASSPGRDHTEAFF
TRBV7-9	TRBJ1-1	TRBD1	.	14	TGTGCCAGCAGCTCCCGACAGGGTTCCTATGAAGCTTTCTTT	CASSSRQGSYEAFF
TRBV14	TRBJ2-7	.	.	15	TGTGCCAGCAGCCAAGATCAGGTGTCTTGGGGCGAGCAGTACTTC	CASSQDQVSWGEQYF
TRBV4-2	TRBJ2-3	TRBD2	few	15	TGTGCCAGCAGCCACTATAGCGGGGGCACAGATACGCAGTATTTT	CASSHYSGGTDTQYF
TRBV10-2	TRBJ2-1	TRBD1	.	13	TGCGCCAGCACCGACGGACAGGACAATGAGCAGTTCTTC	CASTDGQDNEQFF
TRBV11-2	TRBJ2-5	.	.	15	TGTGCCAGCAGCCGTACAGGGATATCCCGAGAGACCCAGTACTTC	CASSRTGISRETQYF
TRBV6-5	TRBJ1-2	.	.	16	TGTGCCAGCAGTTCTGGCCCTGGGACCGGGGGCTATGGCTACACCTTC	CASSSGPGTGGYGYTF
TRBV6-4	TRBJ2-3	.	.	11	TGTGCCAGCAGCCCGGAGGATACGCAGTATTTT	CASSPEDTQYF
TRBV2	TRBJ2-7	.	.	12	TGTGCCAGCAGTGAAGAATACTACGAGCAGTACTTC	CASSEEYYEQYF
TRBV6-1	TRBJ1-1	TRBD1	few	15	TGTGCCAGCAGCTTCTTGGACAGGGAGGTTTCTGAAGCTTTCTTT	CASSFLDREVSEAFF
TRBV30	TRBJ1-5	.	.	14	TGTGCCTGGAGTGGTAGTGGACTGCGGCAGCCCCAGCATTTT	CAWSGSGLRQPQHF
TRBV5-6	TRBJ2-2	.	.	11	TGTGCCAGCAGGGACACCGGGGAGCTGTTTTTT	CASRDTGELFF
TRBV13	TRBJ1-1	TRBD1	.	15	TGTGCCAGCAGCTTAGGAAGGGGGCTTCACACTGAAGCTTTCTTT	CASSLGRGLHTEAFF
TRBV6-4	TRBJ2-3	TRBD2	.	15	TGTGCCAGCAGTGACTCGAGCGGGGGGGCAGATACGCAGTATTTT	CASSDSSGGADTQYF
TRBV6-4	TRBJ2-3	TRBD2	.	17	TGTGCCAGCAGTGACTCGAGCGGGGGGGCTAGCACAGATACGCAGTATTTT	CASSDSSGGASTDTQYF
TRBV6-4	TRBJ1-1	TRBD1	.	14	TGTGCCAGCAGCCTTTATACAGGGGACACTGAAGCTTTCTTT	CASSLYTGDTEAFF
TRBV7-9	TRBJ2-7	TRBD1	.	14	TGTGCCAGCAGGGATACAGGGGCCGCCTACGAGCAGTACTTC	CASRDTGAAYEQYF
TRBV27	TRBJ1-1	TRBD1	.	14	TGTGCCAGCAGTTTTTTTAGTAGACAGGGCTTAGCTTTCTTT	CASSFFSRQGLAFF
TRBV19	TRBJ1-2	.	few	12	TGTGCCAGTTTCTCGGGGGTGGCTGGCTACACCTTC	CASFSGVAGYTF
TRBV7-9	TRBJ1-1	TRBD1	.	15	TGTGCCAGCAGCCCTGGGACAGGGAGGAATACTGAAGCTTTCTTT	CASSPGTGRNTEAFF
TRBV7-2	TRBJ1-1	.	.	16	TGTGCCAGCAGCTTAGCGGCAGGGGCTGCGTTGCCTGAAGCTTTCTTT	CASSLAAGAALPEAFF
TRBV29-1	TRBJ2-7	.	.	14	TGCAGCGCTAAGGGGAACCCAACTAGCTACGAGCAGTACTTC	CSAKGNPTSYEQYF
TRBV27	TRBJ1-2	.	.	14	TGTGCCAGCAGTCCTCGGACACCGGACTATGGCTACACCTTC	CASSPRTPDYGYTF
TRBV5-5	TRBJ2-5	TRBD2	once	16	TGTGCCAGCAGCTTCCGACTAGCGGCGACATGGGAGACCCAGTACTTC	CASSFRLAATWETQYF
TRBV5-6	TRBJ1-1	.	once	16	TGTGCCAGCAGTTCAACCAAAGACCGGATGAACACTGAAGCTTTCTTT	CASSSTKDRMNTEAFF
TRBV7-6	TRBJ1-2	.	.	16	TGTGCCAGCAGCTTAGGCAACCTGGCAGGGCGGCCTGGCTACACCTTC	CASSLGNLAGRPGYTF
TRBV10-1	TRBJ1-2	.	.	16	TGCGCCAGCAGTGAGTCTAACAGCCATTTCAACTATGGCTACACCTTC	CASSESNSHFNYGYTF
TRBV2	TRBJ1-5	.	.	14	TGTGCCAGCAGTGTAGGAGGAGGTTGGCAGCCCCAGCATTTT	CASSVGGGWQPQHF
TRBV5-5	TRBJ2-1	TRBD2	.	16	TGTGCCAGCAGCTTGGTGGGACTAAATCCCTACAATGAGCAGTTCTTC	CASSLVGLNPYNEQFF
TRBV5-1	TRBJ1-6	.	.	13	TGCGCCAGCAGCTCGGACGGTCTTTTGACCCTCCACTTT	CASSSDGLLTLHF
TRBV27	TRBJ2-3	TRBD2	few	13	TGTGCCAGCAGGACTAGCGGCACAGATACGCAGTATTTT	CASRTSGTDTQYF
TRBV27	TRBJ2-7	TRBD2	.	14	TGTGCCAGCAAACCGCTTAGCGGGGGCTACGAGCAGTACTTC	CASKPLSGGYEQYF
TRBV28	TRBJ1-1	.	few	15	TGTGCCAGCAGTTTATCCATAGGGCGGGGAACTGAAGCTTTCTTT	CASSLSIGRGTEAFF
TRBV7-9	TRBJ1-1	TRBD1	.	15	TGTGCCAGCAGCTCCAGGGGGCTCGGGGAGACTGAAGCTTTCTTT	CASSSRGLGETEAFF